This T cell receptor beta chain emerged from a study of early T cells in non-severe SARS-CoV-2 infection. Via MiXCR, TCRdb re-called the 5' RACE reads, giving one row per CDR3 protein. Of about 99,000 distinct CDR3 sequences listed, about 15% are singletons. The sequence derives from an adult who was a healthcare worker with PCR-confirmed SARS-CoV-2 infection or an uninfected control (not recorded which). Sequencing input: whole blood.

CDR3 protein: CASALTVSGANVLTF. For the CDR3, the DNA is TGTGCCAGTGCGCTAACGGTCTCTGGGGCCAACGTCCTGACTTTC. J is TRBJ2-6 and V is TRBV2, with D unresolved. V lost 9 bases and J lost 0, with 12 bases in between. The CDR3 loop spans 15 amino acids. Germline V lookup: CDR1 SNHLY, CDR2 FYNNEI.